These T cell receptor beta chains were read from a single sample in a study of blood T cell repertoires in COVID-19. The data were produced by immunoSEQ multiplex PCR, yet TCRdb's version contains in-frame clones alone and is incomplete. The table includes about 380,000 clones, 90% detected once. The sequencing sample was made of peripheral blood. These receptors were obtained from a man in his late teens or twenties with active or convalescent COVID-19. CDR3s include the opening cysteine and the closing phenylalanine or tryptophan. Fields, in order: CDR3 length, J gene, V gene, CDR3 protein.

>14|TRBJ1-1|TRBV4-3
CASSQRQGNTEAFF
>14|TRBJ2-2|TRBV19
CASSILPNTGELFF
>15|TRBJ1-2|TRBV4-1
CASSQDVQQVYGYTF
>13|TRBJ1-2|TRBV12-3/TRBV12-4
CASSLSQGTRYTF
>14|TRBJ1-5|TRBV27
CASKTQGSNQPQHF
>13|TRBJ2-5|TRBV9
CASSPEFEETQYF
>13|TRBJ1-1|TRBV19
CASSIGGGTEAFF
>15|TRBJ2-3|TRBV4-1
CASSQVRQAPDTQYF
>14|TRBJ1-2|TRBV28
CASSLDRSNYGYTF
>19|TRBJ1-6|TRBV4-1
CASSQDKGGRSSYNSPLHF
>13|TRBJ1-4|TRBV2
CASWGGVREKLFF
>10|TRBJ2-7|TRBV28
CASSHYEQYF
>12|TRBJ2-5|TRBV5-1
CASSFQKETQYF
>14|TRBJ2-7|TRBV10-3
CAISPGTGGGEQYF
>16|TRBJ2-1|TRBV6-4
CASSDSERGGHNEQFF
>12|TRBJ2-3|TRBV3-1/TRBV3-2
CASSISTDTQYF
>14|TRBJ2-3|TRBV29-1
CSVVVVRGTDTQYF
>13|TRBJ2-1|TRBV24-1
CATSESGIHEQFF
>14|TRBJ1-1|TRBV6-2/TRBV6-3
CASSWDRGNTEAFF
>15|TRBJ2-2|TRBV5-6
CASSLRRPGTGELFF
>16|TRBJ2-3|TRBV7-2
CASSRWTSGGANTQYF
>15|TRBJ1-5|TRBV3-1/TRBV3-2
CASSQPPPGNQPQHF
>13|TRBJ2-4|TRBV11-2
CASSSPTKNIQYF
>16|TRBJ2-7|TRBV28
CASSFPHSEGPYEQYF
>14|TRBJ1-5|TRBV19
CASTSGGDNQPQHF
>14|TRBJ1-1|TRBV7-9
CASSLGGQSTEAFF
>16|TRBJ2-1|TRBV5-1
CASSLEGSRAGTEQFF
>13|TRBJ2-1|TRBV28
CASSFRGPNEQFF
>14|TRBJ1-6|TRBV28
CASSSEALRSPLHF
>15|TRBJ1-1|TRBV4-1
CASSQDSGVNTEAFF
>15|TRBJ2-1|TRBV7-3
CASSSTGVSYNEQFF
>16|TRBJ2-2|TRBV24-1
CATRDQGASNTGELFF
>12|TRBJ2-3|TRBV9
CASSVATDTQYF
>15|TRBJ2-1|TRBV11-2
CASSYRLAGGVEQFF
>15|TRBJ2-1|TRBV6-6
CASSPNFLRNNEQFF
>14|TRBJ1-2|TRBV15
CATSTRGSNYGYTF
>15|TRBJ1-3|TRBV7-9
CASRGRGDSGNTIYF
>15|TRBJ2-3|TRBV7-3
CASSLGTSGTDTQYF
>13|TRBJ2-2|TRBV6-6
CASSATSTGELFF
>14|TRBJ2-3|TRBV7-9
CASSTRQGTDTQYF
>18|TRBJ1-1|TRBV4-3
CASSQTQGALILNTEAFF
>13|TRBJ1-4|TRBV7-2
CASSPRGDGKLFF
>15|TRBJ2-3|TRBV11-2
CASSRRQGEFDTQYF
>16|TRBJ1-6|TRBV7-2
CASSFFGTGNNSPLHF
>17|TRBJ2-1|TRBV7-9
CASRPDRGRSTMIEQFF
>17|TRBJ2-3|TRBV28
CASSLTAVAGTGNTQYF
>15|TRBJ2-4|TRBV6-5
CASKTEPLAKNIQYF
>14|TRBJ2-1|TRBV19
CASTPGQGRIEQFF
>17|TRBJ2-5|TRBV5-1
CASSVPLQRGEQETQYF
>15|TRBJ2-3|TRBV6-4
CASSEGLADTDTQYF
>14|TRBJ2-7|TRBV15
CATSARDTLGKQYF
>16|TRBJ1-2|TRBV4-1
CASSQDPERSNYGYTF
>14|TRBJ1-5|TRBV4-3
CASSRDRDGQPQHF
>15|TRBJ2-3|TRBV9
CASSAGLAGADTQYF
>14|TRBJ1-1|TRBV19
CASSFRTGSTEAFF
>14|TRBJ1-2|TRBV2
CASRPEGRGVGYTF
>16|TRBJ1-6|TRBV9
CASSPSGQGYNSPLHF
>12|TRBJ2-3|TRBV7-9
CASSWLTDTQYF
>14|TRBJ2-3|TRBV6-5
CASKRRAVTDTQYF